This TCR beta chain was obtained from a study of blood T cell repertoires in COVID-19. Looking at the study overall: COVID-19 samples, acute and convalescent, were from the United States, Italy and Spain. From T cells, B-cell-depleted T cells, or PBMCs came the material, which was cDNA or gDNA.

Per the authors' pipeline: Counts of nucleated cells, estimated from reference gene primer amplification, were obtained. The assay was immunoSEQ multiplex PCR, and TCRdb's table has in-frame clones only and misses some. The V and J calls and clone size are taken from that table; D and trimming were inferred from the DNA. Seen here are more than 200,000 clones, 70% to 85% observed once, and the top ten hold nearly 9%. The specimen sequenced was peripheral blood. The sequence derives from a man older than 75 with acute or convalescent COVID-19.

The CDR3 DNA sequence: TGTGCCAGCTCACCCGAGGGAATGAGCAATCAGCCCCAGCATTTT. As protein: CASSPEGMSNQPQHF. The chain links TRBV18 to TRBJ1-5, with D unresolved. The V end lost 3 bases, the J end lost 1 base, and 10 bases lay between the germline ends. The CDR3 spans 15 residues. Germline V gene data show CDR1 as KGHSH and CDR2 as LQKENI.